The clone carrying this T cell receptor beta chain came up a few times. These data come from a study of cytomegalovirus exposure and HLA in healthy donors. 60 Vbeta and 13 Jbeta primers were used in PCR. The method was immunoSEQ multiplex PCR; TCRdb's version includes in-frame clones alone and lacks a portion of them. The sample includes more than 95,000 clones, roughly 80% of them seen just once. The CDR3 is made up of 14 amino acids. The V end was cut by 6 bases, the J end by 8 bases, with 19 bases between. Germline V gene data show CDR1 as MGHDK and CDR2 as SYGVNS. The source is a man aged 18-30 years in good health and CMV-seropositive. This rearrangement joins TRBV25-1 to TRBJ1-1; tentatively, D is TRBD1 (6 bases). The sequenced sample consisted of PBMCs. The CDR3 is CASSPGERGTEAFF. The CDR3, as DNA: TGTGCCAGCAGCCCCGGTGAGCGAGGGACAGAAGCTTTCTTT.